This is a list of T cell receptor beta chains from one sample in a study of blood T cell repertoires in COVID-19. TCRdb's copy holds only in-frame clones and misses some; the assay was immunoSEQ multiplex PCR. The repertoire consists of about 200,000 clones, with about 83% occurring once and the leading ten covering approximately 6.2%. Sequencing used peripheral blood. Source of these receptors: a man aged 55 to 70 who had recovered from COVID-19. The CDR3 runs from the conserved cysteine through the conserved F or W. Fields, in order: clone size, V gene, J gene, D gene, CDR3 DNA, CDR3 protein. A D gene is named only where the DNA matches it firmly. Not every row has a clone size; where given, it reads once, few, many or a size class.

clone size: NA; V gene: TRBV5-6; J gene: TRBJ2-1; D gene: TRBD2; CDR3 DNA: TGTGCCAGCAGCATGACTAGCGGGAGGGCGTTTGAGCAGTTCTTC; CDR3 protein: CASSMTSGRAFEQFF
clone size: few; V gene: TRBV7-7; J gene: TRBJ2-2; D gene: TRBD2; CDR3 DNA: TGTGCCAGCAGTCCTGGACTAGCGGTCACCGGGGAGCTGTTTTTT; CDR3 protein: CASSPGLAVTGELFF
clone size: NA; V gene: TRBV9; J gene: TRBJ2-2; D gene: NA; CDR3 DNA: TGTGCCAGCAGGGGCGGGCCGCAACACACCGGGGAGCTGTTTTTT; CDR3 protein: CASRGGPQHTGELFF
clone size: NA; V gene: TRBV5-1; J gene: TRBJ1-2; D gene: NA; CDR3 DNA: TGCGCCAGCAGCTTGGGGGGCAGCCGCTATGGCTACACCTTC; CDR3 protein: CASSLGGSRYGYTF
clone size: NA; V gene: TRBV28; J gene: TRBJ1-1; D gene: TRBD1; CDR3 DNA: TGTGCCGGGAACAGGGGGCAGAACACTGAAGCTTTCTTT; CDR3 protein: CAGNRGQNTEAFF
clone size: once; V gene: TRBV28; J gene: TRBJ2-5; D gene: TRBD2; CDR3 DNA: TGTGCCAGCAGTTTGTGGACTAGCGGCCAAGAGACCCAGTACTTC; CDR3 protein: CASSLWTSGQETQYF
clone size: NA; V gene: TRBV7-2; J gene: TRBJ1-3; D gene: NA; CDR3 DNA: TGTGCCAGCAGCTCGGGATCAGGAAACACCATATATTTT; CDR3 protein: CASSSGSGNTIYF
clone size: NA; V gene: TRBV16; J gene: TRBJ2-7; D gene: TRBD1; CDR3 DNA: TGTGCCAGCAGCCTCAGAGGACAGGTTCCGGGGGAGCAGTACTTC; CDR3 protein: CASSLRGQVPGEQYF
clone size: NA; V gene: TRBV3-1/TRBV3-2; J gene: TRBJ1-5; D gene: NA; CDR3 DNA: TGTGCCAGCAGCCCCGACAACAATCAGCCCCAGCATTTT; CDR3 protein: CASSPDNNQPQHF
clone size: NA; V gene: TRBV29-1; J gene: TRBJ1-3; D gene: NA; CDR3 DNA: TGCAGCGTTAGGACAGCCAGTCTCTCTGGAAACACCATATATTTT; CDR3 protein: CSVRTASLSGNTIYF
clone size: NA; V gene: TRBV9; J gene: TRBJ1-5; D gene: NA; CDR3 DNA: TGTGCCAGCAGCCCTAAGTCCGGGGGTAATCAGCCCCAGCATTTT; CDR3 protein: CASSPKSGGNQPQHF
clone size: once; V gene: TRBV12-3/TRBV12-4; J gene: TRBJ2-3; D gene: NA; CDR3 DNA: TGTGCCAGCAGTTTCGGAGATACGCAGTATTTT; CDR3 protein: CASSFGDTQYF
clone size: NA; V gene: TRBV19; J gene: TRBJ2-1; D gene: TRBD2; CDR3 DNA: TGTGCCAGTAGCCTTCCAGGACTAGCGGGATCCTACAATGAGCAGTTCTTC; CDR3 protein: CASSLPGLAGSYNEQFF
clone size: NA; V gene: TRBV7-9; J gene: TRBJ1-1; D gene: NA; CDR3 DNA: TGTGCCAGCAGCTTTGGTACAGGGAAGACTGAAGCTTTCTTT; CDR3 protein: CASSFGTGKTEAFF
clone size: NA; V gene: TRBV11-2; J gene: TRBJ2-7; D gene: TRBD1; CDR3 DNA: TGTGCCAGCAGCTTCGGGACAGGGGACTACGAGCAGTACTTC; CDR3 protein: CASSFGTGDYEQYF
clone size: NA; V gene: TRBV3-1/TRBV3-2; J gene: TRBJ2-6; D gene: TRBD1; CDR3 DNA: TGTGCCAGCAGCCAAGCTCAGGGGACAGCTGGGGCCAACGTCCTGACTTTC; CDR3 protein: CASSQAQGTAGANVLTF
clone size: once; V gene: TRBV7-6; J gene: TRBJ2-3; D gene: TRBD1; CDR3 DNA: TGTGCCAGCAGCTTAGCAATTACAGGGGTGGGTTCAGATACGCAGTATTTT; CDR3 protein: CASSLAITGVGSDTQYF
clone size: NA; V gene: TRBV11-2; J gene: TRBJ2-7; D gene: NA; CDR3 DNA: TGTGCCAGCAGCTTACACTTTTCCTACGAGCAGTACTTC; CDR3 protein: CASSLHFSYEQYF
clone size: NA; V gene: TRBV5-1; J gene: TRBJ1-4; D gene: NA; CDR3 DNA: TGCGCCAGCAGCCCGGTTGCAACTAATGAAAAACTGTTTTTT; CDR3 protein: CASSPVATNEKLFF
clone size: NA; V gene: TRBV4-3; J gene: TRBJ2-7; D gene: NA; CDR3 DNA: TGCGCCAGCAGCCAATCCCGACAGGCCTACGAGCAGTACTTC; CDR3 protein: CASSQSRQAYEQYF
clone size: NA; V gene: TRBV3-1/TRBV3-2; J gene: TRBJ2-7; D gene: TRBD2; CDR3 DNA: TGTGCCAGCAGCCAAGGACTAGCGGCTTACGAGCAGTACTTC; CDR3 protein: CASSQGLAAYEQYF
clone size: NA; V gene: TRBV27; J gene: TRBJ2-1; D gene: TRBD2; CDR3 DNA: TGTGCCAGCAGCATGGGACTAGCGGGACGCAACAATGAGCAGTTCTTC; CDR3 protein: CASSMGLAGRNNEQFF
clone size: NA; V gene: TRBV9; J gene: TRBJ2-2; D gene: NA; CDR3 DNA: TGTGCCAGCAGCGACCGGACAACCGCGAACACCGGGGAGCTGTTTTTT; CDR3 protein: CASSDRTTANTGELFF
clone size: NA; V gene: TRBV5-1; J gene: TRBJ2-7; D gene: NA; CDR3 DNA: TGCGCCAGCAGCGCAGGGGGGCGAGGGTACGAGCAGTACTTC; CDR3 protein: CASSAGGRGYEQYF
clone size: NA; V gene: TRBV4-2; J gene: TRBJ1-1; D gene: TRBD1; CDR3 DNA: TGTGCCAGCAGCATGCGTGGGACAGGAGCCCTGAACACTGAAGCTTTCTTT; CDR3 protein: CASSMRGTGALNTEAFF
clone size: NA; V gene: TRBV6-5; J gene: TRBJ1-1; D gene: TRBD1; CDR3 DNA: TGTGCCAGCAGACTACAGGGGGCGCACACTGAAGCTTTCTTT; CDR3 protein: CASRLQGAHTEAFF